Presented here are 18 T cell receptor beta chains from one specimen sequenced in a study of blood T cell repertoires in COVID-19. Produced via immunoSEQ multiplex PCR; TCRdb's table is partial and in-frame only. The table has some 100,000 clones, over 65% seen once. The sequenced sample was peripheral blood. Receptors were obtained from a man aged 70 or older with COVID-19, enrolled during active disease.

The V call is TRBV29-1, the J call TRBJ1-2; no clear D. This CDR3 contains 11 residues. Germline CDR1 SQVTM, CDR2 ANQGSEA. V gave up 4 bases and J gave up 4 bases, with 7 bases separating them. CDR3 sequence reads: CSVVEGYGYTF. The CDR3 bases are TGCAGCGTTGTTGAGGGCTATGGCTACACCTTC.

The chain links TRBV3-1 (or the pseudogene TRBV3-2) to TRBJ2-4, with D maybe TRBD1 (6 bases). Germline V gives CDR1 LGHDT, CDR2 YNNKEL (reference sequence). Between the trimmed V and J ends, which lost 0 bases and 8 bases, there was a span of 17 bases. The CDR3 length is 16 residues. Here the CDR3 reads CASSQEGDMSLDIQYF. In nucleotides, the CDR3 is TGTGCCAGCAGCCAAGAAGGGGACATGAGTCTCGACATTCAGTACTTC.

This chain links TRBV29-1 with TRBJ1-5; 9 nucleotides agree with TRBD1. The CDR3 covers 15 residues. Trimming cost V 3 bases and J 3 bases; bases outside gene matches: 6. Germline V lookup: CDR1 SQVTM, CDR2 ANQGSEA. CDR3 in amino acids: CSVDTGTGNNQPQHF. In nucleotides, the CDR3 is TGCAGCGTTGATACCGGGACAGGGAACAATCAGCCCCAGCATTTT.

V gene TRBV6-1 combines with J gene TRBJ1-3; D not certain. Trimming pared 0 bases from V and 2 bases from J, leaving 11 bases between. Per the germline V gene, CDR1 is MNHNS and CDR2 is SASEGT. This CDR3 is 16 amino acids long. The CDR3: CASSEAWYGTGNTIYF. The CDR3 DNA sequence: TGTGCCAGCAGTGAAGCTTGGTACGGGACTGGAAACACCATATATTTT.

The chain couples TRBV7-2 to TRBJ1-5, with D perhaps TRBD1 (6 bases). Trimming removed 5 bases from V and 4 bases from J, with 15 bases in between. The CDR3 sequence is 15 residues long. CDR1 and CDR2 (germline): SGHTA, FQGNSA. Written as DNA, the CDR3 is TGTGCCAGCAGCCGTGATGGACAGTCGAATCAGCCCCAGCATTTT. Its translation is CASSRDGQSNQPQHF.

The chain recombines TRBV5-1 with TRBJ1-4; possible D gene TRBD1, 5 bases. Trimming cost V 2 bases and J 8 bases, with 13 bases left between them. In germline, CDR1 is SGHRS, CDR2 YFSETQ. CDR3 length equals 14 residues. This chain's CDR3 is CASSFGGVEEKLFF. DNA for the CDR3: TGCGCCAGCAGCTTCGGGGGGGTTGAGGAAAAACTGTTTTTT.

This clone was recorded a few times. The V and J genes are TRBV2 and TRBJ1-1, with D uncertain. Trimming pared 4 bases from V and 4 bases from J, leaving 16 bases between. This CDR3 has 15 residues. CDR1 is SNHLY and CDR2 is FYNNEI in the germline V gene. CDR3 nucleotide sequence: TGTGCCAGCAGTGTGTCATCCGGGTTCGGCACTGAAGCTTTCTTT. Residues: CASSVSSGFGTEAFF. Together with reference TRBV2 and TRBJ1-1, the CDR3 gives the full variable domain: EPEVTQTPSHQVTQMGQEVILRCVPISNHLYFYWYRQILGQKVEFLVSFYNNEISEKSEIFDDQFSVERPDGSNFTLKIRSTKLEDSAMYFCASSVSSGFGTEAFFGQGTRLTVV.

The chain uses TRBV5-4 and TRBJ1-1, with 8 positions matching TRBD1. With V trimmed by 5 bases and J by 4 bases, 4 bases remained unmatched. This CDR3 is 13 amino acids long. Germline CDR1 reads SGHNT; CDR2 reads YYREEE (reference sequence). The CDR3 DNA follows: TGTGCCAGCAGATTTACAGGGGGCACTGAAGCTTTCTTT. Encoded protein: CASRFTGGTEAFF.

The chain links TRBV6-5 to TRBJ2-2; D unresolved. Trimming pared 8 bases from V and 2 bases from J, leaving 12 bases between. The CDR3 has 14 amino acids. From germline, CDR1 is MNHEY and CDR2 SVGAGI. As DNA, the CDR3 is TGTGCCAGCCTGAGACACCTAAACACCGGGGAGCTGTTTTTT. Its translation: CASLRHLNTGELFF.

V usage is TRBV29-1 and J usage is TRBJ1-2; tentative D call: TRBD1 (6 bases). CDR3 size: 11 residues. The ends were cut back, 4 bases at V and 3 bases at J, with 6 bases in the middle. Germline-derived CDR1 and CDR2 are SQVTM and ANQGSEA. CDR3 sequence: CSVGTDYGYTF. The CDR3 bases are TGCAGCGTTGGGACAGACTATGGCTACACCTTC.

This sequence joins TRBV28 and TRBJ2-3; 14 bases fit TRBD2. CDR1 is MDHEN and CDR2 is SYDVKM in the germline V gene. V dropped 5 bases and J dropped 10; count of bases not matched to a gene: 17. CDR3 size: 18 residues. This chain's CDR3 is CASSRSGTSGSIVRAQYF. CDR3 coding DNA: TGTGCCAGCAGTCGATCCGGGACTAGCGGGAGTATCGTTCGGGCGCAGTATTTT.

The chain joins TRBV20-1 to TRBJ2-3; TRBD2 agrees at 11 bases. V lost 3 bases and J lost 4; bases outside the gene matches: 9. Germline V gene lookup returns CDR1 DFQATT and CDR2 SNEGSKA (reference sequence). The CDR3 length is 16 residues. The chain's CDR3 is CSASPTLAGEADTQYF. The CDR3 nucleotides read TGCAGTGCTAGTCCCACACTAGCGGGAGAAGCAGATACGCAGTATTTT.

This clone was seen only once. The chain is built from TRBV7-9 and TRBJ1-1, with a weak D call TRBD1 (5 bases). Germline-derived CDR1 and CDR2 are SEHNR and FQNEAQ (reference sequence). The CDR3 is made up of 13 amino acids. The V gene lost 5 bases and the J gene lost 4 bases, with 11 bases spanning the gap. CDR3 region: CASSPQGGTEAFF. CDR3 in DNA: TGTGCCAGCAGCCCGCAGGGAGGCACTGAAGCTTTCTTT.

The V gene is TRBV18, the J gene TRBJ1-6; D might be TRBD1 (5 bases). The CDR3 spans 13 residues. The germline CDR1 and CDR2 sequences are KGHSH and LQKENI. With 5 bases removed from V and 11 bases from J, the gap between germline ends came to 13 bases. The CDR3, as DNA: TGTGCCAGCTCAAACCGGGCGGACACACCCCTCCACTTT. Amino acid sequence: CASSNRADTPLHF.

V gene TRBV11-2 combines with J gene TRBJ2-1; D unclear. From germline, CDR1 is SGHAT and CDR2 FQNNGV. Trimming cost V 5 bases and J 2 bases, with 13 bases left between them. The CDR3 consists of 15 residues. The CDR3 DNA sequence: TGTGCCAGCAGCCGTTTACCTGGGCCCTACAATGAGCAGTTCTTC. Its translation: CASSRLPGPYNEQFF.

The table lists this clone with many counts. In DNA, the CDR3 is TGTGCCAGCAGCCTAGGGACTAGCGGGAGGCGTTTGGGGGGCGAGCAGTACTTC. This translates into CASSLGTSGRRLGGEQYF. This rearrangement joins TRBV7-2 to TRBJ2-7, with 15 bases lining up with TRBD2. The CDR3 is made up of 18 amino acids. The V segment lost 5 bases and the J segment 6 bases; nucleotides outside the gene matches: 14. Germline values: CDR1 SGHTA, CDR2 FQGNSA.

The J gene is TRBJ1-5, the V gene TRBV19; 9 nucleotides agree with TRBD1. V trimming: 6 bases; J trimming: 3 bases; junction bases outside the gene matches: 15. Germline loops: CDR1 LNHDA, CDR2 SQIVND (reference sequence). This CDR3 comprises 18 residues. Here the CDR3 reads CASRQLPSGTGHNQPQHF. Here the CDR3 DNA reads TGTGCCAGTAGACAACTGCCTTCCGGGACAGGGCACAATCAGCCCCAGCATTTT.

In the case of this clone: The germline gene is not matched at one end of the junction; a read error may be the cause. V usage is TRBV15 and J usage is TRBJ1-1; TRBD1 matches 10 bases. CDR3 length equals 16 residues. The germline V gene encodes CDR1 LNHNV and CDR2 YYDKDF (reference sequence). The CDR3 region is CATSREPLNAGTGELF. CDR3 sequence (DNA): TGTGCCACCAGCAGAGAACCGTTAAATGCAGGGACAGGGGAGCTCTTT.